Listed below are T cell receptor beta chains from one sample, sequenced in a study of blood T cell repertoires in COVID-19. The protocol was immunoSEQ multiplex PCR, while the TCRdb copy is restricted to in-frame clones and leaves out a portion. The sample shows about 480,000 clones, 88% of them seen only once. Material: peripheral blood. The receptors were sampled from a woman aged 45-65 years with COVID-19, enrolled during active disease. Each CDR3 is given with its conserved first and last residue. The order of the fields is CDR3 protein, CDR3 DNA, D gene, clone size, V gene, CDR3 length, J gene. The D gene is left open where the match is weak. For some rows the clone size is stated as once, few or many, or as a class when expanded; others skip it.

cdr3_aa: CASSHPRGTEAFF; cdr3_nt: TGCGCCAGCAGCCACCCCCGGGGCACTGAAGCTTTCTTT; d_call: NA; clone_size: NA; v_call: TRBV5-1; cdr3_length: 13; j_call: TRBJ1-1
cdr3_aa: CASSLSAGPRSRYF; cdr3_nt: TGTGCCAGCAGTTTATCCGCAGGGCCGCGATCTCGGTACTTC; d_call: NA; clone_size: NA; v_call: TRBV28; cdr3_length: 14; j_call: TRBJ2-7
cdr3_aa: CASSLDGRGLTEAFF; cdr3_nt: TGCGCCAGCAGCTTGGACGGCAGGGGATTGACTGAAGCTTTCTTT; d_call: NA; clone_size: NA; v_call: TRBV5-1; cdr3_length: 15; j_call: TRBJ1-1
cdr3_aa: CASGMGAGDIQYF; cdr3_nt: TGTGCAAGCGGAATGGGGGCAGGGGACATTCAGTACTTC; d_call: NA; clone_size: NA; v_call: TRBV12-3/TRBV12-4; cdr3_length: 13; j_call: TRBJ2-4
cdr3_aa: CAFRGISGANVLTF; cdr3_nt: TGTGCTTTCAGGGGGATCTCTGGGGCCAACGTCCTGACTTTC; d_call: TRBD1; clone_size: NA; v_call: TRBV30; cdr3_length: 14; j_call: TRBJ2-6
cdr3_aa: CASSFSLAGYNEQFF; cdr3_nt: TGTGCCAGCAGCTTTTCACTAGCGGGCTACAATGAGCAGTTCTTC; d_call: TRBD2; clone_size: NA; v_call: TRBV7-3; cdr3_length: 15; j_call: TRBJ2-1
cdr3_aa: CASSFNEPVYGYTF; cdr3_nt: TGTGCCAGCAGCTTTAACGAGCCGGTCTATGGCTACACCTTC; d_call: NA; clone_size: NA; v_call: TRBV7-9; cdr3_length: 14; j_call: TRBJ1-2
cdr3_aa: CAIQNRTGVYEQYF; cdr3_nt: TGTGCCATACAAAATCGCACAGGCGTCTACGAGCAGTACTTC; d_call: NA; clone_size: NA; v_call: TRBV10-3; cdr3_length: 14; j_call: TRBJ2-7
cdr3_aa: CASSFGGLAGNNEQFF; cdr3_nt: TGTGCCAGCAGCTTCGGAGGGCTAGCGGGGAACAATGAGCAGTTCTTC; d_call: TRBD2; clone_size: NA; v_call: TRBV5-4; cdr3_length: 16; j_call: TRBJ2-1
cdr3_aa: CASSPNYNEQFF; cdr3_nt: TGTGCCAGTAGCCCCAATTACAATGAGCAGTTCTTC; d_call: NA; clone_size: once; v_call: TRBV19; cdr3_length: 12; j_call: TRBJ2-1
cdr3_aa: CASSLRVGGSGANVLTF; cdr3_nt: TGTGCCAGCAGCCTCCGGGTCGGGGGCTCTGGGGCCAACGTCCTGACTTTC; d_call: NA; clone_size: NA; v_call: TRBV11-2; cdr3_length: 17; j_call: TRBJ2-6
cdr3_aa: CAVKRGGDSPLHF; cdr3_nt: TGTGCCGTCAAGAGGGGGGGGGATTCACCCCTCCACTTT; d_call: NA; clone_size: NA; v_call: TRBV7-3; cdr3_length: 13; j_call: TRBJ1-6
cdr3_aa: CAWSEGGQPQHF; cdr3_nt: TGTGCCTGGAGTGAGGGAGGACAGCCCCAGCATTTT; d_call: NA; clone_size: NA; v_call: TRBV30; cdr3_length: 12; j_call: TRBJ1-5
cdr3_aa: CSGRRGSGELFF; cdr3_nt: TGCAGCGGCCGACGGGGTAGCGGGGAGCTGTTTTTT; d_call: NA; clone_size: NA; v_call: TRBV29-1; cdr3_length: 12; j_call: TRBJ2-2
cdr3_aa: CASSEAGATDTEAFF; cdr3_nt: TGTGCCAGCAGTGAAGCAGGGGCGACGGACACTGAAGCTTTCTTT; d_call: NA; clone_size: NA; v_call: TRBV2; cdr3_length: 15; j_call: TRBJ1-1
cdr3_aa: CAWRDRGMSGYTF; cdr3_nt: TGTGCCTGGAGGGACAGGGGAATGAGTGGCTACACCTTC; d_call: TRBD1; clone_size: NA; v_call: TRBV30; cdr3_length: 13; j_call: TRBJ1-2
cdr3_aa: CASSEFQRGLGTEAFF; cdr3_nt: TGTGCCAGCAGTGAATTTCAGAGGGGGCTAGGGACTGAAGCTTTCTTT; d_call: TRBD1; clone_size: NA; v_call: TRBV25-1; cdr3_length: 16; j_call: TRBJ1-1
cdr3_aa: CASSFGAGTEAFF; cdr3_nt: TGTGCCAGCAGTTTTGGGGCTGGAACTGAAGCTTTCTTT; d_call: NA; clone_size: NA; v_call: TRBV27; cdr3_length: 13; j_call: TRBJ1-1
cdr3_aa: CASSLNRGLGEQYF; cdr3_nt: TGTGCCAGCAGTTTGAACAGGGGCCTAGGGGAGCAGTACTTC; d_call: TRBD1; clone_size: NA; v_call: TRBV27; cdr3_length: 14; j_call: TRBJ2-7
cdr3_aa: CASSDIPFRGAGAFF; cdr3_nt: TGTGCCAGCAGCGATATCCCGTTCCGGGGGGCGGGGGCTTTCTTT; d_call: NA; clone_size: once; v_call: TRBV2; cdr3_length: 15; j_call: TRBJ1-1
cdr3_aa: CASSSRSLYGYTF; cdr3_nt: TGTGCCAGCAGTTCTAGGAGCCTCTATGGCTACACCTTC; d_call: NA; clone_size: NA; v_call: TRBV28; cdr3_length: 13; j_call: TRBJ1-2
cdr3_aa: CASSSDRTSYNEQFF; cdr3_nt: TGTGCCAGCAGCTCAGACAGAACCTCCTACAATGAGCAGTTCTTC; d_call: NA; clone_size: NA; v_call: TRBV6-5; cdr3_length: 15; j_call: TRBJ2-1
cdr3_aa: CASKNSHRGTNQPQHF; cdr3_nt: TGTGCCAGTAAAAACTCCCACAGGGGCACTAATCAGCCCCAGCATTTT; d_call: TRBD1; clone_size: few; v_call: TRBV19; cdr3_length: 16; j_call: TRBJ1-5
cdr3_aa: CATSRGGLAGGRAPDTQYF; cdr3_nt: TGTGCCACCAGCAGAGGGGGACTAGCGGGGGGCCGGGCCCCAGATACGCAGTATTTT; d_call: TRBD2; clone_size: NA; v_call: TRBV15; cdr3_length: 19; j_call: TRBJ2-3
cdr3_aa: CASSKTDNTEAFF; cdr3_nt: TGTGCCAGTAGTAAAACAGATAACACTGAAGCTTTCTTT; d_call: NA; clone_size: NA; v_call: TRBV19; cdr3_length: 13; j_call: TRBJ1-1
cdr3_aa: CASSQQTRDRDAFF; cdr3_nt: TGTGCCAGCAGCCAGCAGACCCGGGACAGGGATGCTTTCTTT; d_call: TRBD1; clone_size: NA; v_call: TRBV3-1/TRBV3-2; cdr3_length: 14; j_call: TRBJ1-1
cdr3_aa: CASSMGQGNYGYTF; cdr3_nt: TGTGCCAGTAGTATGGGACAGGGGAACTATGGCTACACCTTC; d_call: TRBD1; clone_size: NA; v_call: TRBV19; cdr3_length: 14; j_call: TRBJ1-2
cdr3_aa: CASSPGLTDTQYF; cdr3_nt: TGTGCCAGCAGCCCGGGACTTACAGATACGCAGTATTTT; d_call: NA; clone_size: NA; v_call: TRBV7-6; cdr3_length: 13; j_call: TRBJ2-3
cdr3_aa: CASSLSLSIYF; cdr3_nt: TGTGCCAGCAGTTTATCCTTATCCATATATTTT; d_call: NA; clone_size: NA; v_call: TRBV12-3/TRBV12-4; cdr3_length: 11; j_call: TRBJ1-3
cdr3_aa: CASSPGQPRRDTQYF; cdr3_nt: TGTGCCAGCAGCCCTGGACAGCCTCGTAGGGATACGCAGTATTTT; d_call: NA; clone_size: NA; v_call: TRBV5-8; cdr3_length: 15; j_call: TRBJ2-3
cdr3_aa: CASSLGTGDTEAFF; cdr3_nt: TGCGCCAGCAGCTTAGGGACAGGCGACACTGAAGCTTTCTTT; d_call: TRBD1; clone_size: NA; v_call: TRBV5-1; cdr3_length: 14; j_call: TRBJ1-1
cdr3_aa: CASSFWAGVEEAFF; cdr3_nt: TGTGCCAGCAGCTTTTGGGCGGGGGTGGAGGAAGCTTTCTTT; d_call: NA; clone_size: NA; v_call: TRBV7-2; cdr3_length: 14; j_call: TRBJ1-1
cdr3_aa: CASSQESGLTEAFF; cdr3_nt: TGTGCCAGCAGCCAAGAATCAGGGCTCACTGAAGCTTTCTTT; d_call: NA; clone_size: NA; v_call: TRBV4-2; cdr3_length: 14; j_call: TRBJ1-1
cdr3_aa: CASSYQQWNSPLHF; cdr3_nt: TGTGCCAGCAGTTACCAACAGTGGAATTCACCCCTCCACTTT; d_call: NA; clone_size: NA; v_call: TRBV6-2/TRBV6-3; cdr3_length: 14; j_call: TRBJ1-6
cdr3_aa: CASSLGITETQYF; cdr3_nt: TGTGCCAGCTCCCTCGGGATTACAGAGACCCAGTACTTC; d_call: NA; clone_size: NA; v_call: TRBV6-5; cdr3_length: 13; j_call: TRBJ2-5
cdr3_aa: CASSLALAGGTDTQYF; cdr3_nt: TGTGCCAGCAGCTTGGCCCTAGCGGGGGGCACAGATACGCAGTATTTT; d_call: TRBD2; clone_size: NA; v_call: TRBV5-4; cdr3_length: 16; j_call: TRBJ2-3
cdr3_aa: CASSFRDTQYF; cdr3_nt: TGTGCCAGCAGCTTTCGAGATACGCAGTATTTT; d_call: NA; clone_size: once; v_call: TRBV13; cdr3_length: 11; j_call: TRBJ2-3
cdr3_aa: CASRKGQGASQPQHF; cdr3_nt: TGTGCCAGCAGGAAGGGACAGGGGGCGAGCCAGCCCCAGCATTTT; d_call: TRBD1; clone_size: NA; v_call: TRBV2; cdr3_length: 15; j_call: TRBJ1-5
cdr3_aa: CASSGGQGSSGNTIYF; cdr3_nt: TGTGCCAGCAGCGGGGGCCAAGGCAGCTCTGGAAACACCATATATTTT; d_call: NA; clone_size: NA; v_call: TRBV9; cdr3_length: 16; j_call: TRBJ1-3
cdr3_aa: CASSSTTGAESYTF; cdr3_nt: TGTGCCAGCAGCTCTACGACAGGGGCAGAGAGCTACACCTTC; d_call: TRBD1; clone_size: NA; v_call: TRBV7-2; cdr3_length: 14; j_call: TRBJ1-2
cdr3_aa: CASSQPLAGGHYNEQFF; cdr3_nt: TGCGCCAGCAGCCAACCACTAGCGGGGGGGCACTACAATGAGCAGTTCTTC; d_call: TRBD2; clone_size: once; v_call: TRBV4-1; cdr3_length: 17; j_call: TRBJ2-1
cdr3_aa: CAWSVLGLGSGYTF; cdr3_nt: TGTGCCTGGAGTGTACTGGGGCTCGGAAGTGGCTACACCTTC; d_call: NA; clone_size: once; v_call: TRBV30; cdr3_length: 14; j_call: TRBJ1-2
cdr3_aa: CASSPSEYGYTF; cdr3_nt: TGTGCCAGCAGCCCCTCGGAGTATGGCTACACCTTC; d_call: NA; clone_size: NA; v_call: TRBV6-6; cdr3_length: 12; j_call: TRBJ1-2
cdr3_aa: CASSVVSAFNEKLFF; cdr3_nt: TGTGCCAGCAGCGTAGTGAGTGCCTTCAATGAAAAACTGTTTTTT; d_call: NA; clone_size: few; v_call: TRBV9; cdr3_length: 15; j_call: TRBJ1-4